The present entry profiles one TCR beta chain with its context. What antigen it recognizes has not been identified. No much larger clone exists at a distance of one base, and base qualities are not known. Read against the paper, the sample's time point label means: before neoadjuvant nivolumab. Patients had been newly diagnosed with stage II-IVA oral cavity squamous cell carcinoma, and no prior systemic or radiation treatment had been given to the patients. The cohort was made up of patients with locally advanced, HPV-negative oral cavity squamous cell carcinoma. No culture maintenance or expansion was done, as the peripheral blood mononuclear cells went straight to analysis. Samples were obtained from a longitudinal correlative study of a single-arm phase II trial of neoadjuvant nivolumab in oral cavity squamous cell carcinoma. Subject-matched pre- and post-treatment PBMCs and tumors from three responders and three non-responders were subjected to genomic DNA-based TCRbeta sequencing. Peripheral blood mononuclear cells were collected once before nivolumab treatment and again after treatment, at the time of surgery. The Maxwell RSC DNA from Cells kit was used to extract genomic DNA from PBMCs.

The data derive from a study of neoadjuvant anti-PD-1 for oral cavity cancer (dated by TCRdb to the early 2020s). About the study as a whole: Three to four biweekly doses of nivolumab at 3 mg/kg were mostly administered to patients before curative-intent surgical resection. For patients who did not progress, a fourth nivolumab dose was given around day 43, followed by definitive surgical resection on days 50-56. Patients with complete response, partial response or stable disease by RECIST 1.1 were defined as responders, whereas patients with progression were defined as non-responders. A roughly 34% response rate was observed in the parent correlative cohort, in which more than ten patients were included.

What the authors observed across the whole study: Higher pretreatment blood Treg/Th17 ratios correlated with both higher pretreatment blood TCRbeta clonality and lower post-treatment tumor TCRbeta clonality. After neoadjuvant nivolumab, non-responders showed significantly higher T cell clonality (Gini index) in PBMCs than responders did. Only a few patients per response group were included in the TCR analyses, and larger cohorts for validation were called for by the authors.

PBMC libraries used mostly 480 ng of input genomic DNA for deep sequencing, with six replicates per sample. The immunoSEQ hsTCRbeta kit was used to prepare TCRbeta libraries, following the manufacturer's instructions. Sequencing of the completed libraries took place using an Illumina NovaSeq 6000 S4 flow cell after they had been pooled to around 3 nM. Under the source paper's analysis protocol: Raw data preprocessing and quality control were performed with the immunoSEQ Analyzer. The analysis was limited to productive rearrangements, and each clonotype was defined by a unique CDR3 amino acid sequence. Repertoire clonality was estimated as the Gini-Simpson index, which was computed with the R package tcR. Student's t test was used to compare Gini indices, and Pearson correlation was used to assess associations with tumor size change. TCRdb obtained this table from immuneACCESS and retained in-frame rearrangements with V and J assigned. These tables miss some clones; where compared with another copy, unresolved V genes account for less than half of the shortfall, and the remainder is unexplained. The V and J calls and clone size were taken over from that table, and D and trimming were inferred from the DNA. The sample records roughly 16,000 clones, around 66% of which are singletons. Roughly 3.1% of the sample lies in the top ten.

Per the germline V gene (reference sequence), LNHNV is the CDR1 and YYDKDF is the CDR2. V is reduced by 6 bases and J by 2 bases, leaving a spacing of 6 bases between them. Counted from cysteine to phenylalanine, this CDR3 has 12 amino acids. Of all the DNA, just the CDR3 is kept, 36 bases in frame from base 1. This sequence was found in a person between 40 and 85 years old with oral cavity squamous cell carcinoma. Sequenced material: PBMCs, taken before nivolumab (anti-PD-1) treatment. The rearranged chain carries TRBV15 and TRBJ2-3; the D gene cannot be resolved reliably. The CDR3 region: CATRSTTDTQYF. The DNA reads TGTGCCACCAGGAGCACCACAGATACGCAGTATTTT.